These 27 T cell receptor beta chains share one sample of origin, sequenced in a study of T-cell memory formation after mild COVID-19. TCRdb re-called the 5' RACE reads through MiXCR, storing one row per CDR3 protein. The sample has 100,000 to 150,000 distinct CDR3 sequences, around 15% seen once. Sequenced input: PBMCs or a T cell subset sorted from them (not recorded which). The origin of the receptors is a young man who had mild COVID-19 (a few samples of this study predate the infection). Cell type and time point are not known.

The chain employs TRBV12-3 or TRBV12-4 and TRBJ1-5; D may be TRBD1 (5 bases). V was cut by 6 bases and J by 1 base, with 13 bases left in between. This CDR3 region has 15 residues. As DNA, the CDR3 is TGTGCCAGCAGCAGACAGCTAAGGAGCAATCAGCCCCAGCATTTT. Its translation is CASSRQLRSNQPQHF.

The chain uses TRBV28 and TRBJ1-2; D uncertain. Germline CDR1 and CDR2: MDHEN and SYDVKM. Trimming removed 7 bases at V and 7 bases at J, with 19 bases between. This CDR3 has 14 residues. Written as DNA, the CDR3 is TGTGCCAGCAACCTCGGGATCGGGGAGCGTGGCTACACCTTC. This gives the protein CASNLGIGERGYTF.

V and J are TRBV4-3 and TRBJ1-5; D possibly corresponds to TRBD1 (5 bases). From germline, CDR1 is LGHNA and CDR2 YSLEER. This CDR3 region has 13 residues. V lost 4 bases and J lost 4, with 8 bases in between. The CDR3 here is CASSLGDNQPQHF. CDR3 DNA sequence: TGCGCCAGCAGCCTGGGGGATAATCAGCCCCAGCATTTT.

CDR3 DNA sequence: TGTGCCAGCAGCTTAAACAGTCTCGGCAATAGCAATCAGCCCCAGCATTTT. It is translated as CASSLNSLGNSNQPQHF. The genes are TRBV7-2 and TRBJ1-5; D unresolved. Germline V lookup: CDR1 SGHTA, CDR2 FQGNSA. CDR3 size: 17 residues. Trimming removed 2 bases at V and 0 bases at J, with 14 bases between.

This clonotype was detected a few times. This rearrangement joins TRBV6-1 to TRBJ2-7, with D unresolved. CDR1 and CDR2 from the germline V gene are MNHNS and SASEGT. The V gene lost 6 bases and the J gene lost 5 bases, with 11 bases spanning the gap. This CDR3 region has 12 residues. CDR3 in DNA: TGTGCCAGCAGATCAGGAGCCCACGAGCAGTACGTC. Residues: CASRSGAHEQYV.

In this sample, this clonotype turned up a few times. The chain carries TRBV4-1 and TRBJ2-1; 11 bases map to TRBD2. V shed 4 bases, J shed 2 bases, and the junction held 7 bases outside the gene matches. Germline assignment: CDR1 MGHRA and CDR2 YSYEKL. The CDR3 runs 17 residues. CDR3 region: CASSRGNSGGAYNEQFF. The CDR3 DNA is TGCGCCAGCAGCCGCGGGAATAGCGGGGGGGCCTACAATGAGCAGTTCTTC.

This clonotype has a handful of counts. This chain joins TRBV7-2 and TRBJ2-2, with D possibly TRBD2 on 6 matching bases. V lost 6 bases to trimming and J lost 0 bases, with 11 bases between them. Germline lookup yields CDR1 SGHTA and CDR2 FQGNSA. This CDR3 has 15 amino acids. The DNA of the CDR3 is TGTGCCAGCAGGAGGAGGGCCGCGAACACCGGGGAGCTGTTTTTT. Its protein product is CASRRRAANTGELFF.

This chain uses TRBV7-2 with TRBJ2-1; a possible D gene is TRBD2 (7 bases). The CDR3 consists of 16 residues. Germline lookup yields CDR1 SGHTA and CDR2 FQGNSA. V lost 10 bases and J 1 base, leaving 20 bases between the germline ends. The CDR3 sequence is CATENGRGGSYNEQFF. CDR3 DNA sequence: TGTGCCACCGAAAATGGGAGGGGGGGGTCCTACAATGAGCAGTTCTTC.

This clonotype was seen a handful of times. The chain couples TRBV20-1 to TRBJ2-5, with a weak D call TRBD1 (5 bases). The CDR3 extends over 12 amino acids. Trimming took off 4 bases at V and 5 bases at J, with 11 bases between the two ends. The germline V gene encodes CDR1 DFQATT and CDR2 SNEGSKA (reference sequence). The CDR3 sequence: CSATRQSETQYF. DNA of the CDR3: TGCAGTGCTACAAGACAGAGTGAGACCCAGTACTTC.

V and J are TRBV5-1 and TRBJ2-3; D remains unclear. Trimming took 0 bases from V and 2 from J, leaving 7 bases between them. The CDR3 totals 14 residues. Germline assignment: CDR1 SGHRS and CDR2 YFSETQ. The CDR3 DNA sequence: TGCGCCAGCAGCTTGGTCCAGCCCACAGATACGCAGTATTTT. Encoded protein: CASSLVQPTDTQYF.

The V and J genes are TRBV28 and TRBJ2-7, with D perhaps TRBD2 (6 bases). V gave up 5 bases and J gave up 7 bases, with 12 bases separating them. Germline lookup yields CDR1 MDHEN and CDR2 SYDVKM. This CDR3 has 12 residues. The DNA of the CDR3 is TGTGCCAGCAGTAGCTCGGGGGAAGAGCAGTACGTC. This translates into CASSSSGEEQYV.

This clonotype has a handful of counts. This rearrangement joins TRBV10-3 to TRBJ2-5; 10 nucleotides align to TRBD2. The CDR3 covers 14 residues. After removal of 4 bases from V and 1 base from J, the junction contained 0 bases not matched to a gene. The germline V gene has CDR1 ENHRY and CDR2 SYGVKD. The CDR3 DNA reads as TGTGCCATCAGTGGGACTAGCGGCCAAGAGACCCAGTACTTC. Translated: CAISGTSGQETQYF.

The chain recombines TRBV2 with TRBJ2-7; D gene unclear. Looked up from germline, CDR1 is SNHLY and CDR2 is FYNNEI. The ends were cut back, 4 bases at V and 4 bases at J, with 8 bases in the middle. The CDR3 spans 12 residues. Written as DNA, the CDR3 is TGTGCCAGCAGTGGGCAAGGGTACGAGCAGTACGTC. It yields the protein CASSGQGYEQYV.

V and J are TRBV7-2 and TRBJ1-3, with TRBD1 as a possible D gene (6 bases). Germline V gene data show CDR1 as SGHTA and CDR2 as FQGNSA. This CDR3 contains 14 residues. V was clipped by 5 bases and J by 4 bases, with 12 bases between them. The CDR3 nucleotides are TGTGCCAGCAGCCCAACAGGGCGGGGAAACACCATATATTTT. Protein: CASSPTGRGNTIYF.

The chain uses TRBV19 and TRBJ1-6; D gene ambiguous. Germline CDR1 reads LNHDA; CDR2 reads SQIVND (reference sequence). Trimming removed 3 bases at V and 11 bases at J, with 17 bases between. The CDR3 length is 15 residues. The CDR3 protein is CASSIEELVTAPLHF. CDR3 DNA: TGTGCCAGTAGTATCGAGGAGTTGGTGACGGCACCCCTCCACTTT.

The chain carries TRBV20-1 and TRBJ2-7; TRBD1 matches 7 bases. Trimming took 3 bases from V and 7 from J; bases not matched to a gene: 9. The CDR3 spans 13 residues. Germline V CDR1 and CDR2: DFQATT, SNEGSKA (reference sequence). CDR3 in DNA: TGCAGTGCTAGGGAACCGGGACAGCGGGAGCAGTACTTC. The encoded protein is CSAREPGQREQYF.

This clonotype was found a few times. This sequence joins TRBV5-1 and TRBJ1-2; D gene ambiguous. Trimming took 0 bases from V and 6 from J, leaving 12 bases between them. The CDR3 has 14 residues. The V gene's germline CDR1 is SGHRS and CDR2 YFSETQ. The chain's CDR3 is CASSLGTLDHGYTF. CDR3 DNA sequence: TGCGCCAGCAGCTTGGGGACGCTCGACCATGGCTACACCTTC. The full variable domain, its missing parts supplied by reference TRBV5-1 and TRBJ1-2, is KAGVTQTPRYLIKTRGQQVTLSCSPISGHRSVSWYQQTPGQGLQFLFEYFSETQRNKGNFPGRFSGRQFSNSRSEMNVSTLELGDSALYLCASSLGTLDHGYTFGSGTRLTVV.

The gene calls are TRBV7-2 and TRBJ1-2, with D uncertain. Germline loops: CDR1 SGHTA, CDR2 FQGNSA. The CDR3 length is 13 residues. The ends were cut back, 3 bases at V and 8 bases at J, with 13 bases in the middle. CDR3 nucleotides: TGTGCCAGCAGCTTCGAGGGTTTATCGGGCTACACCTTC. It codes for CASSFEGLSGYTF.

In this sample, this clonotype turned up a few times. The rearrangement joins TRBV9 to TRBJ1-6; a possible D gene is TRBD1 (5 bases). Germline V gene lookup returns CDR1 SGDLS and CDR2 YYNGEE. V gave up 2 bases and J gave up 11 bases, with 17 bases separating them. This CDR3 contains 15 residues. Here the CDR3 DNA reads TGTGCCAGCAGCGTGGAGCAGGGAAGTTATGCACCCCTCCACTTT. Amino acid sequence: CASSVEQGSYAPLHF. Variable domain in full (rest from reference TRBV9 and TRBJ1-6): DSGVTQTPKHLITATGQRVTLRCSPRSGDLSVYWYQQSLDQGLQFLIQYYNGEERAKGNILERFSAQQFPDLHSELNLSSLELGDSALYFCASSVEQGSYAPLHFGNGTRLTVT.

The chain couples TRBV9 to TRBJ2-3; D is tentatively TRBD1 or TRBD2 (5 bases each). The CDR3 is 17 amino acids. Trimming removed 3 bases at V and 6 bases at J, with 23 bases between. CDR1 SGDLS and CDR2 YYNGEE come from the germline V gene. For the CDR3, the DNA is TGTGCCAGCAGCGCCTTAAACCCTTGGGGGATTCAGGATACGCAGTATTTT. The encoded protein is CASSALNPWGIQDTQYF.

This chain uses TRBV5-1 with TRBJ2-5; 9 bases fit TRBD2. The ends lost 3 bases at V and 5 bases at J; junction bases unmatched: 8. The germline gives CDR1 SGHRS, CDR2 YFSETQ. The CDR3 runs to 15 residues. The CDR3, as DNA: TGCGCCAGCAGCTCTGGAGCGGGGGGACCGGAGACCCAGTACTTC. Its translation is CASSSGAGGPETQYF.

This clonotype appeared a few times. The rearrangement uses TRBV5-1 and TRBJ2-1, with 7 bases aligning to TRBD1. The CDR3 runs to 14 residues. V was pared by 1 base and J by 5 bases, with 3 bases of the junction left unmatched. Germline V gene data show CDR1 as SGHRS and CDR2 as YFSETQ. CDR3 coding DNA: TGCGCCAGCAGCTTGCAACAGGGGAACAATGAGCAGTTCTTC. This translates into CASSLQQGNNEQFF.

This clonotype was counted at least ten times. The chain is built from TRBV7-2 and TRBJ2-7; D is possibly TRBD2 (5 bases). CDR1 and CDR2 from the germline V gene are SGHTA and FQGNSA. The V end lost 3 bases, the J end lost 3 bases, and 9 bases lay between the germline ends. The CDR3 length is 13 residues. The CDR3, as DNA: TGTGCCAGCAGCTTTTTGGCGGGCTACGAGCAGTACTTC. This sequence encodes CASSFLAGYEQYF. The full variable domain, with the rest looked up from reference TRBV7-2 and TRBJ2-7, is GAGVSQSPSNKVTEKGKDVELRCDPISGHTALYWYRQSLGQGLEFLIYFQGNSAPDKSGLPSDRFSAERTGGSVSTLTIQRTQQEDSAVYLCASSFLAGYEQYFGPGTRLTVT.

The CDR3 nucleotides read TGCAGTGCTAGCCCGGGGGGAAACTATGGCTACACCTTC. Translation gives CSASPGGNYGYTF. This chain joins TRBV20-1 and TRBJ1-2; perhaps TRBD1 as D (5 bases). The germline V and J ends were trimmed by 3 bases and 2 bases, with 10 bases remaining between them. CDR1 is DFQATT, CDR2 SNEGSKA, per germline (reference sequence). This CDR3 has 13 residues.

The CDR3 nucleotides read TGTGCCAGCAGCCCTGACAGGGACACTGAAGCTTTCTTT. Its translation is CASSPDRDTEAFF. V gene TRBV4-2 combines with J gene TRBJ1-1; 7 nucleotides agree with TRBD1. V lost 4 bases and J lost 3; bases outside the gene matches: 2. Germline CDR1 reads LGHNA; CDR2 reads YNFKEQ. The CDR3 extends over 13 amino acids.

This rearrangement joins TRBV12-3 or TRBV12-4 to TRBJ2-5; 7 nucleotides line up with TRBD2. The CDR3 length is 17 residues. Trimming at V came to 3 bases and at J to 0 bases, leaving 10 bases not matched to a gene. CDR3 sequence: CASSFDLGSGNQETQYF. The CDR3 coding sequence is TGTGCCAGCAGTTTCGATTTAGGCAGCGGGAACCAAGAGACCCAGTACTTC.

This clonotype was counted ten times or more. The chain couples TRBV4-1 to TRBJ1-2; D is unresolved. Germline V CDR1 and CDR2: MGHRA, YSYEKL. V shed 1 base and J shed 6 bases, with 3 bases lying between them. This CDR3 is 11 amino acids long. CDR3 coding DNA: TGCGCCAGCAGCCAAGGGGATGGCTACACCTTC. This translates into CASSQGDGYTF.